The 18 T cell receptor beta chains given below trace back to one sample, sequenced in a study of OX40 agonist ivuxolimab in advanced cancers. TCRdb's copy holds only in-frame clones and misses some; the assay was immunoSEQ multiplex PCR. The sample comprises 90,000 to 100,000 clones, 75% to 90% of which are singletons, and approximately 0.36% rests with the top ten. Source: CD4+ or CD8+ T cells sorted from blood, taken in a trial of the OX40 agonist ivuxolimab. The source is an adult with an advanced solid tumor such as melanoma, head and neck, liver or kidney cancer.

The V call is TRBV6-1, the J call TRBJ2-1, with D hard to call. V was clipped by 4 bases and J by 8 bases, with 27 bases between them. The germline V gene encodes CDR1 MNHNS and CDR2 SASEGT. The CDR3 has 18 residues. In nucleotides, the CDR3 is TGTGCCAGCAGTGCGACCCGAAAATATCGACTGAATTTTGATGAGCAGTTCTTC. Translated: CASSATRKYRLNFDEQFF.

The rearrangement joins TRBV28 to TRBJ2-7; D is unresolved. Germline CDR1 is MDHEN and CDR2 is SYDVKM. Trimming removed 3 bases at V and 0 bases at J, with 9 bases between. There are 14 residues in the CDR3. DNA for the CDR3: TGTGCCAGCAGTTTTGGCAGCAGCTCCTACGAGCAGTACTTC. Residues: CASSFGSSSYEQYF.

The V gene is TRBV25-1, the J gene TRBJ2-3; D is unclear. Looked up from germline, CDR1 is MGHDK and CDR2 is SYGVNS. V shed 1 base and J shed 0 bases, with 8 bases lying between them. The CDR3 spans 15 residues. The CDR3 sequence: CASSESDVSTDTQYF. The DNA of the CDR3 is TGTGCCAGCAGTGAATCTGACGTCAGCACAGATACGCAGTATTTT. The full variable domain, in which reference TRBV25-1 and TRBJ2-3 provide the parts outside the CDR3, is EADIYQTPRYLVIGTGKKITLECSQTMGHDKMYWYQQDPGMELHLIHYSYGVNSTEKGDLSSESTVSRIRTEHFPLTLESARPSHTSQYLCASSESDVSTDTQYFGPGTRLTVL.

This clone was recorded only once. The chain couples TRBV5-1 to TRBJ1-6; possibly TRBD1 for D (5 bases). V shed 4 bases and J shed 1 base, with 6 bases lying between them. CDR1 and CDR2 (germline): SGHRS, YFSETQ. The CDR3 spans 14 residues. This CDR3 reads CASSQGSYNSPLHF. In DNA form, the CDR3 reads TGCGCCAGCAGCCAGGGATCCTATAATTCACCCCTCCACTTT.

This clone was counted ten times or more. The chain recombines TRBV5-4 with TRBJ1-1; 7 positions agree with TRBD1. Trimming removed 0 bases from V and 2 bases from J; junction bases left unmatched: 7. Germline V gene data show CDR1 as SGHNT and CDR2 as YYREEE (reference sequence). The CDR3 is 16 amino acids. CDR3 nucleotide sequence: TGTGCCAGCAGCTTGGCACAGGGGCCGGGAAACACTGAAGCTTTCTTT. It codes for CASSLAQGPGNTEAFF.

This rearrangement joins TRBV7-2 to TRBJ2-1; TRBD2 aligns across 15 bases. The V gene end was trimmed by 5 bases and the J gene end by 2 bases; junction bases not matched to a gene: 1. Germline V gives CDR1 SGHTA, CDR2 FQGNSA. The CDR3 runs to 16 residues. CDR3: CASSRTSGRAYNEQFF. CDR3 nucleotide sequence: TGTGCCAGCAGCCGGACTAGCGGGAGGGCCTACAATGAGCAGTTCTTC. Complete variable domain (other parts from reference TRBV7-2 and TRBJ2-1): GAGVSQSPSNKVTEKGKDVELRCDPISGHTALYWYRQSLGQGLEFLIYFQGNSAPDKSGLPSDRFSAERTGGSVSTLTIQRTQQEDSAVYLCASSRTSGRAYNEQFFGPGTRLTVL.

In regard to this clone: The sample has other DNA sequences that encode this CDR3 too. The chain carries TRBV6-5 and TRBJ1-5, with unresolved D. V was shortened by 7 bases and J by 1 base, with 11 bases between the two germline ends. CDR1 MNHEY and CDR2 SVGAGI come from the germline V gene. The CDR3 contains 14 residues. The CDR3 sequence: CASTQSGSNQPQHF. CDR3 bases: TGTGCCAGCACCCAGTCTGGCAGCAATCAGCCCCAGCATTTT.

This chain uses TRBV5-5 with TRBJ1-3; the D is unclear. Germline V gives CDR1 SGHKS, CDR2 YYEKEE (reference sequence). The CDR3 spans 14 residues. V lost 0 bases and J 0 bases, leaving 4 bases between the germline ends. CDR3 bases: TGTGCCAGCAGCTTGGGGAGCTCTGGAAACACCATATATTTT. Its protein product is CASSLGSSGNTIYF.

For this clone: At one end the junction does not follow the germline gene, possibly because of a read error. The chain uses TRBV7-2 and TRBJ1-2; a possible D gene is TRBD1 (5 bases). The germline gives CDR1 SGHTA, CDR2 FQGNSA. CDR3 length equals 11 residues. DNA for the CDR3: TGTGCCAGCAGCTTATATGACAGCACATTTTTC. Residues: CASSLYDSTFF.

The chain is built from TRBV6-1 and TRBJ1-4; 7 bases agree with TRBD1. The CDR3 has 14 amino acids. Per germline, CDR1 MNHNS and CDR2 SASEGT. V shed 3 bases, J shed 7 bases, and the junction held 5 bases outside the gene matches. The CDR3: CASSETGLSEKLFF. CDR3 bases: TGTGCCAGCAGTGAGACAGGGCTAAGTGAAAAACTGTTTTTT.

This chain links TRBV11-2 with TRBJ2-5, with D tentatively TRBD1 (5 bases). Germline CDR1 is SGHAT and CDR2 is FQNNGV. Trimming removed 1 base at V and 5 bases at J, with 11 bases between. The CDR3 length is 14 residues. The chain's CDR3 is CASSLGQIPETQYF. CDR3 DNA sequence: TGTGCCAGCAGCTTAGGACAGATTCCTGAGACCCAGTACTTC.

CDR3 region: CATGTGGDYSSYNEQFF. The CDR3 nucleotides are TGTGCTACAGGGACAGGGGGCGATTACAGCTCCTACAATGAGCAGTTCTTC. The chain is built from TRBV6-4 and TRBJ2-1; 12 bases fit TRBD1. The germline gives CDR1 MRHNA, CDR2 SNTAGT. The CDR3 loop spans 17 amino acids.

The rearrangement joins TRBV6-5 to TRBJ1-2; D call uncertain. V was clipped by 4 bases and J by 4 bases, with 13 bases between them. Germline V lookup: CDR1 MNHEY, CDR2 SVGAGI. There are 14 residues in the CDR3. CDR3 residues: CASSSDTAAYGYTF. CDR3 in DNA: TGTGCCAGCAGTTCCGATACGGCGGCCTATGGCTACACCTTC.

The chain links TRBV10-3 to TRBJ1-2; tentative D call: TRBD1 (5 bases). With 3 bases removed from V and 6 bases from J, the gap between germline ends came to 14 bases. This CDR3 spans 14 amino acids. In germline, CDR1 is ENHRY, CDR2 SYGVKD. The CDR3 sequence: CAISETGISHGYTF. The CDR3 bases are TGTGCCATCAGTGAAACAGGTATCAGCCATGGCTACACCTTC.

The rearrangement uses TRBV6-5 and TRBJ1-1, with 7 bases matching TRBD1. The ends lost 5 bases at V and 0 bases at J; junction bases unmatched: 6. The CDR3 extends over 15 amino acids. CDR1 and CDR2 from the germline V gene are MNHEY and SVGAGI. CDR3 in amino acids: CASSQGQRMNTEAFF. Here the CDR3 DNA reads TGTGCCAGCAGTCAGGGACAGCGTATGAACACTGAAGCTTTCTTT.

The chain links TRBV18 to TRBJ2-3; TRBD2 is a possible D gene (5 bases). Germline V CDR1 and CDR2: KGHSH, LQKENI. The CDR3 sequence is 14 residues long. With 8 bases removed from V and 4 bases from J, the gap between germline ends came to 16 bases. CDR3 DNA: TGTGCCAGCCAAATTAGCGAGATCGCAGATACGCAGTATTTT. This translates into CASQISEIADTQYF.

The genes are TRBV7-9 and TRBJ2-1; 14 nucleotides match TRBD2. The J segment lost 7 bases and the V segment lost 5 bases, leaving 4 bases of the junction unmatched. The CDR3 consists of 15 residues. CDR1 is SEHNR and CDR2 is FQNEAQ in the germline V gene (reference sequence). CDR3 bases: TGTGCCAGCAGCGGAAGGACTAGCGGGAGGAATGAGCAGTTCTTC. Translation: CASSGRTSGRNEQFF. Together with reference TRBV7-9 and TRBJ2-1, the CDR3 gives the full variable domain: DTGVSQNPRHKITKRGQNVTFRCDPISEHNRLYWYRQTLGQGPEFLTYFQNEAQLEKSRLLSDRFSAERPKGSFSTLEIQRTEQGDSAMYLCASSGRTSGRNEQFFGPGTRLTVL.

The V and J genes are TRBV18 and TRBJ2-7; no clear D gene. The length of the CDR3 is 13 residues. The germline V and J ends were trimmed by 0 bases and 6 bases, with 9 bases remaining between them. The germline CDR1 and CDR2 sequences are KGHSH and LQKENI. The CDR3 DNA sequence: TGTGCCAGCTCACCACCTCAATCGCCCGAGCAGTACTTC. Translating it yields CASSPPQSPEQYF.